This record covers a single T cell receptor (beta chain). Its cognate antigen has yet to be identified. No qualities accompany the bases; no much larger clone lies one base away. V drops 8 bases and J drops 4 bases, leaving 11 bases in between. The germline V gene (reference sequence) yields DFQATT for CDR1 and SNEGSKA for CDR2. Reading from cysteine to phenylalanine, the CDR3 counts 11 amino acids. The retained sequence is limited to the CDR3, 33 bases, with the frame set at the first base. The entry originates in a study of control samples from healthy donors and cancer patients (TCRdb year 2020). Receptors were amplified or captured by the immunoSEQ multiplex PCR assay. Here the immuneACCESS table is served through TCRdb, limited to in-frame sequences with V and J called. Missing clones are a known gap in these copies; in checked studies unresolved V genes cover under half, and the rest lacks a known reason. The sample table lists about 140,000 clones, just under 95% of them with a count of one. The ten top clones hold about 10% of the sample.

The rearrangement joined TRBV20-1 to TRBJ2-5, with the D gene not clear enough to name. The sample was blood. The source of this sequence is a man under 40 in good health. In nucleotides, the sequence is TGCAGTTCCGGTCCGCCAGAGACCCAGTACTTC. It specifies CSSGPPETQYF.